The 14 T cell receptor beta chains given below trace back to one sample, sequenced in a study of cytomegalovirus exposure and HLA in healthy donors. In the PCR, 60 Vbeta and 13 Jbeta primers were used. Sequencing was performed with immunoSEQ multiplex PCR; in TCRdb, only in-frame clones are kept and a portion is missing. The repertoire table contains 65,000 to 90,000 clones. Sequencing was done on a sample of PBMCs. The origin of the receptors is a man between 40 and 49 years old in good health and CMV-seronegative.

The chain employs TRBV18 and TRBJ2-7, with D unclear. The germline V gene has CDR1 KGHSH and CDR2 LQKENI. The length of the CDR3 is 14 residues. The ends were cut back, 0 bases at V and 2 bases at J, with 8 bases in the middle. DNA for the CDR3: TGTGCCAGCTCACCACCGAACAACCCCTACGAGCAGTACTTC. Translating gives CASSPPNNPYEQYF.

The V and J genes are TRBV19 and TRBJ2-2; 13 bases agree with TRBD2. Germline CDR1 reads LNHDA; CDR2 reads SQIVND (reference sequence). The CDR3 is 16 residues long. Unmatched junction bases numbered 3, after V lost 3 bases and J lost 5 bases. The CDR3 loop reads CASSIQLAGGTGELFF. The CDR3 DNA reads TGTGCCAGTAGTATCCAACTAGCGGGGGGGACCGGGGAGCTGTTTTTT.

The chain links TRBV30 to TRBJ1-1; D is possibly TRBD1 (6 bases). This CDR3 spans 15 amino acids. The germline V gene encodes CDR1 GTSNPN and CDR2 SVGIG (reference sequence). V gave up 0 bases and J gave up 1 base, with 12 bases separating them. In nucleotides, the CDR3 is TGTGCCTGGAGTGTGGGGGGGCGGCCGAACACTGAAGCTTTCTTT. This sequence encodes CAWSVGGRPNTEAFF.

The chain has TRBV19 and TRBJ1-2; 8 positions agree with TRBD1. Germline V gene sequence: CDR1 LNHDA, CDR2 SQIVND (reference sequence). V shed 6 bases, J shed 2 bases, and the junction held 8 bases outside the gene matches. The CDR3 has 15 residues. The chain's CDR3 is CASRSTGATNYGYTF. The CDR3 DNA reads TGTGCCAGTAGGTCGACAGGGGCCACGAACTATGGCTACACCTTC.

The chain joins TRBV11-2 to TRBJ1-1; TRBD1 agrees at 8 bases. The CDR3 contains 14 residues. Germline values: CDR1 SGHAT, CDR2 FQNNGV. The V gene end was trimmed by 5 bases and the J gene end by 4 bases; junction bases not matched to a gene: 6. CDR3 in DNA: TGTGCCAGCAGCCTACGGACAGGGATCACTGAAGCTTTCTTT. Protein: CASSLRTGITEAFF.

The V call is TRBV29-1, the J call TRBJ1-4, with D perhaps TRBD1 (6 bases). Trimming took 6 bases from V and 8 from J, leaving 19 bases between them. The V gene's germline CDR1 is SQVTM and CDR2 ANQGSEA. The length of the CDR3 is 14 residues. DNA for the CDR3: TGCAGCGTCGTCGAGGGGGTAGTAGGGGAAAAACTGTTTTTT. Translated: CSVVEGVVGEKLFF.

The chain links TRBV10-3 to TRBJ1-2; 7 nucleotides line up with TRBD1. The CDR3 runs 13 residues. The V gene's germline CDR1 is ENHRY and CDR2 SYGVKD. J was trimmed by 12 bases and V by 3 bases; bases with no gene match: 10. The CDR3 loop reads CAISERDSSVHTF. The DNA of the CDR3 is TGTGCCATCAGTGAACGGGACAGTTCAGTGCACACCTTC.

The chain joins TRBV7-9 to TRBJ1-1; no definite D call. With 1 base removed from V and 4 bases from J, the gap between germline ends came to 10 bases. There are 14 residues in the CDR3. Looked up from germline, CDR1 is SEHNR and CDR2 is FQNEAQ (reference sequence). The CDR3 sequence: CASSLDVWSTEAFF. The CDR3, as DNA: TGTGCCAGCAGCTTAGATGTGTGGAGCACTGAAGCTTTCTTT.

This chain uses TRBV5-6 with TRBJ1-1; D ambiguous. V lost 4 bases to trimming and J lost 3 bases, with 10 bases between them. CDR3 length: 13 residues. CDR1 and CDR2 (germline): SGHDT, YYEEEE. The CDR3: CASSPDIYTEAFF. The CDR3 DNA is TGTGCCAGCAGCCCAGACATATACACTGAAGCTTTCTTT.

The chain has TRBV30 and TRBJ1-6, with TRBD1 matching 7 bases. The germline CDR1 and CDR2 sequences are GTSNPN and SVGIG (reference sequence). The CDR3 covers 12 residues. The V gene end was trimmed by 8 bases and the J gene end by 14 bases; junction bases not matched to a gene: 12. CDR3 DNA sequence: TGTGCCCTTCAGACAGGGCCGGGGTCCCTCCACTTT. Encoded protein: CALQTGPGSLHF.

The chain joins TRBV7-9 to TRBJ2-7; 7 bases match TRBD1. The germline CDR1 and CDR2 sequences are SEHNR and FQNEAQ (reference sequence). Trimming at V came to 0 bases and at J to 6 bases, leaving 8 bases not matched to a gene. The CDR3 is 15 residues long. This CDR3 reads CASSLAGQPGSEQYF. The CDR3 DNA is TGTGCCAGCAGCTTAGCGGGACAGCCGGGGAGCGAGCAGTACTTC.

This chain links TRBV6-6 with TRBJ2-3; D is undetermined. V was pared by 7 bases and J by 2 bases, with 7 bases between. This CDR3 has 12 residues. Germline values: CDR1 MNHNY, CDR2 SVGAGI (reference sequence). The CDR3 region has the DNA TGTGCCAGCAACCACAACACAGATACGCAGTATTTT. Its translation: CASNHNTDTQYF.

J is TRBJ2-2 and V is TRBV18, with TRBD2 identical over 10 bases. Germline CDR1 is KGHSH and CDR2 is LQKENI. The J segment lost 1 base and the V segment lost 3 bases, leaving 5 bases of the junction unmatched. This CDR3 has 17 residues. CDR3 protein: CASSPRSGGENTGELFF. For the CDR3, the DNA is TGTGCCAGCTCACCGAGAAGCGGGGGGGAGAACACCGGGGAGCTGTTTTTT.

The CDR3 loop is CASSLVDSAFPKLFF. The CDR3 coding sequence is TGTGCCAGCAGTTTAGTCGACAGCGCTTTCCCAAAACTGTTTTTT. The chain joins TRBV27 to TRBJ1-4, with TRBD1 as a possible D gene (5 bases). With 2 bases removed from V and 10 bases from J, the gap between germline ends came to 17 bases. This CDR3 contains 15 residues. CDR1 MNHEY and CDR2 SMNVEV come from the germline V gene (reference sequence).